This T cell receptor (beta chain) comes out of a study of T cell responses to AZD1222 COVID-19 vaccine (dated by TCRdb to the early 2020s). Regarding the complete study: TCR sequencing covered more than 230 trial participants: 200 to 210 given two doses of AZD1222 and about 26 given two doses of MenACWY control vaccine. Trial participants were enrolled by age into subgroups of 18-55, 56-69 and 70-plus years, and around 140, 26 and 57 TCR-sequenced participants, respectively, were included in these subgroups.

Beyond this particular receptor, the publication reports: The whole spike protein was spanned by vaccine-associated CD4 TCRs, and dominant responses were seen in regions 160-218 and 743-854. In the small 56-69-year group, the increase in depth fell short of significance, most likely because of low power. Nearly half of unique spike-specific TCRs reportedly recognized epitopes outside regions mutated in the B.1.351 and B.1.1.7 variants. Conclusions about previously exposed vaccinees are limited because only five to seven AZD1222 recipients were SARS-CoV-2 seropositive at baseline. Most participants were white British and females outnumbered males, and the authors suggested that clonal diversity may have been underestimated. Because no samples from the day 14 peak response were available, repertoires could be characterized only after the peak T cell response. After two AZD1222 doses, both the breadth and the depth of spike-specific TCRs were significantly higher than at day 0 and than in MenACWY recipients.

From the germline V gene, CDR1 is MNHEY and CDR2 is SVGEGT. V was cut back by 6 bases and J by 7 bases, leaving a gap of 13 bases between them. Including cysteine and phenylalanine, the CDR3 has 13 amino acids. Only the CDR3 portion is preserved as DNA: 39 bases, with reading frame beginning at the first base. The CDR3 regions of human TCRbeta chains were analyzed by immunosequencing. Per the original workflow: TCRs in the repertoires were matched against a reference library of SARS-CoV-2-specific TCRs that had been generated with the MIRA antigen-specificity platform. Breadth was defined as the fraction of unique TCRs that were SARS-CoV-2-associated. Depth was defined as the fraction of total T cells that were SARS-CoV-2-associated. Using the MIRA data, each spike-specific TCR was assigned both to the spike region to which the TCR was reactive and to a CD4 or CD8 class. Log10-transformed breadth and depth values were compared by one-way ANOVA with Sidak's multiple comparisons tests. Entries here come from immuneACCESS through TCRdb and include only in-frame sequences with V and J called. Some clones fail to appear in such tables; in the studies checked, an unresolved V gene covers under half of the shortfall, and the cause of the remainder is unknown. The V and J calls and clone size were taken over from that table, and D and trimming were inferred from the DNA. The sample contains about 150,000 clones, roughly 88% of them found a single time. The top ten constitute about 6% of the sample.

Note on this clone: Its specific antigen is unknown. Base qualities are not recorded, but no much larger clone differs from it by a single base.

Read against the paper, the sample's time point label means: about 28 days (+/-7) after the second vaccine dose. AZD1222 recipients whose second dose came at about 4 weeks and those whose second dose came at about 12 weeks were combined into one group, since spike-specific TCR depth and breadth did not differ between the two schedules. The vaccinee samples were drawn from two UK trials, COV001 and COV002, one of which was a single-blind randomized controlled phase 2/3 trial testing AZD1222 (ChAdOx1 nCoV-19) in healthy adults. For TCRbeta chain sequencing, PBMC samples from trial participants were taken at day 0 and at day 28 after the second dose.

Here the sequenced sample was peripheral blood, taken 28 days after the second AZD1222 dose. The V gene is TRBV6-2 or TRBV6-3 and the J gene is TRBJ2-1; no D gene is confidently identified. The receptor comes from an adult who received the AZD1222 COVID-19 vaccine. The nucleotide sequence reads as follows: TGTGCCAGCAGCCGCCCCGGCCGTAATGAGCAGTTCTTC. Its protein product is CASSRPGRNEQFF.